The 20 T cell receptor beta chains presented below share a single source sample, sequenced in a study of blood T cell repertoires in COVID-19. Data came from immunoSEQ multiplex PCR; TCRdb stores just in-frame clones and leaves some out. The table lists about 200,000 clones, over 60% of them singletons. The sample taken for sequencing was peripheral blood. The receptors were gathered from a woman in her 70s with acute or convalescent COVID-19.

The chain links TRBV7-9 to TRBJ2-6; D perhaps matches TRBD1 (5 bases). The CDR3 runs 16 residues. V shed 0 bases and J shed 0 bases, with 6 bases lying between them. In germline, CDR1 is SEHNR, CDR2 FQNEAQ (reference sequence). CDR3 DNA sequence: TGTGCCAGCAGCTTAGCGCAGGGCTCTGGGGCCAACGTCCTGACTTTC. It yields the protein CASSLAQGSGANVLTF.

This rearrangement joins TRBV29-1 to TRBJ2-3, with 9 bases fitting TRBD1. The CDR3 sequence is 14 residues long. CDR1 is SQVTM, CDR2 ANQGSEA, per germline. Trimming at V came to 6 bases and at J to 1 base, leaving 5 bases not matched to a gene. DNA for the CDR3: TGCAGCGTGGGACAGGGAATCGGCACAGATACGCAGTATTTT. It encodes CSVGQGIGTDTQYF.

The chain carries TRBV28 and TRBJ2-7, with 7 bases lining up with TRBD2. CDR3 length: 15 amino acids. J gave up 6 bases and V 3 bases, and 11 bases lay outside the gene matches. Germline CDR1 and CDR2: MDHEN and SYDVKM. CDR3 nucleotide sequence: TGTGCCAGCAGTTTCGTTCGCGGGAGAGATGCCGAGCAGTACTTC. Amino acids: CASSFVRGRDAEQYF.

The chain uses TRBV20-1 and TRBJ1-1, with a weak D call TRBD1 (5 bases). Per germline, CDR1 DFQATT and CDR2 SNEGSKA (reference sequence). V lost 3 bases and J 7 bases, leaving 18 bases between the germline ends. CDR3 length equals 14 residues. The CDR3 is CSASSGGDGGEAFF. In DNA, the CDR3 is TGCAGTGCTAGTAGCGGGGGGGATGGGGGTGAAGCTTTCTTT.

This chain joins TRBV18 and TRBJ2-7, with 8 bases matching TRBD1. V shed 3 bases, J shed 0 bases, and the junction held 1 base outside the gene matches. This CDR3 contains 14 residues. The germline V gene encodes CDR1 KGHSH and CDR2 LQKENI. The CDR3 protein is CASSPGQDSYEQYF. The CDR3 nucleotides read TGTGCCAGCTCACCGGGACAGGACTCCTACGAGCAGTACTTC.

This sequence joins TRBV9 and TRBJ2-7, with D maybe TRBD1 (6 bases). Germline V gives CDR1 SGDLS, CDR2 YYNGEE. V lost 2 bases and J lost 3, with 15 bases in between. The CDR3 consists of 15 residues. CDR3 in amino acids: CASSVTGSSIYEQYF. In DNA form, the CDR3 reads TGTGCCAGCAGCGTCACAGGGAGCTCGATCTACGAGCAGTACTTC.

The chain uses TRBV4-1 and TRBJ2-1; 7 bases agree with TRBD2. Germline loops: CDR1 MGHRA, CDR2 YSYEKL. This CDR3 contains 15 residues. The V segment lost 1 base and the J segment 2 bases; nucleotides outside the gene matches: 2. As DNA, the CDR3 is TGCGCCAGCAGCCAAGGGGGGGGGACCTACAATGAGCAGTTCTTC. It codes for CASSQGGGTYNEQFF.

The chain has TRBV19 and TRBJ1-5; possibly TRBD1 for D (6 bases). V was trimmed by 0 bases and J by 5 bases, leaving 11 bases between them. The CDR3 length is 15 residues. Germline V lookup: CDR1 LNHDA, CDR2 SQIVND (reference sequence). The CDR3 spells CASSIDPAGDQPQHF. CDR3 sequence (DNA): TGTGCCAGTAGTATAGATCCGGCAGGGGATCAGCCCCAGCATTTT.

This clone appeared a few times. The rearrangement links TRBV18 to TRBJ1-1; D unclear. CDR3 length equals 13 residues. CDR1 and CDR2 from the germline V gene are KGHSH and LQKENI. V lost 1 base and J 10 bases, leaving 13 bases between the germline ends. The CDR3 nucleotides are TGTGCCAGCTCACCACGAGAGGTGGATGGAGCTTTCTTT. Translating it yields CASSPREVDGAFF. Filled out from reference TRBV18 and TRBJ1-1, the complete variable domain reads NAGVMQNPRHLVRRRGQEARLRCSPMKGHSHVYWYRQLPEEGLKFMVYLQKENIIDESGMPKERFSAEFPKEGPSILRIQQVVRGDSAAYFCASSPREVDGAFFGQGTRLTVV.

In its sample, this clone was seen a few times. CDR3 protein: CASSLTGLTSYNEQFF. CDR3 sequence (DNA): TGCGCCAGCAGCTTGACGGGACTGACCTCCTACAATGAGCAGTTCTTC. The V call is TRBV5-1, the J call TRBJ2-1, with D maybe TRBD2 (6 bases). Trimming took 1 base from V and 0 from J, leaving 11 bases between them. This CDR3 is 16 amino acids long. Germline CDR1 and CDR2: SGHRS and YFSETQ. Using reference TRBV5-1 and TRBJ2-1 for the parts outside the CDR3, the full variable domain is KAGVTQTPRYLIKTRGQQVTLSCSPISGHRSVSWYQQTPGQGLQFLFEYFSETQRNKGNFPGRFSGRQFSNSRSEMNVSTLELGDSALYLCASSLTGLTSYNEQFFGPGTRLTVL.

This clone has only a few counts. The CDR3 sequence: CASSFPGAGGTEAFF. In DNA form, the CDR3 reads TGTGCCAGCAGTTTCCCCGGAGCAGGGGGGACTGAAGCTTTCTTT. The chain joins TRBV27 to TRBJ1-1; 7 nucleotides agree with TRBD1. The CDR3 loop spans 15 amino acids. Germline V gene data show CDR1 as MNHEY and CDR2 as SMNVEV (reference sequence). Trimming at V came to 3 bases and at J to 5 bases, leaving 9 bases not matched to a gene.

The rearrangement joins TRBV28 to TRBJ2-3, with D maybe TRBD2 (6 bases). Germline V gene sequence: CDR1 MDHEN, CDR2 SYDVKM. V shed 10 bases and J shed 5 bases, with 16 bases lying between them. The CDR3 is made up of 13 amino acids. CDR3 sequence: CATRPGVEDTQYF. CDR3 DNA sequence: TGTGCCACGCGTCCGGGGGTTGAAGATACGCAGTATTTT.

The J gene is TRBJ2-5, the V gene TRBV19, with 7 nucleotides matching TRBD2. Germline trimming cut 5 bases from V and 5 bases from J; bases unmatched to any gene: 14. The CDR3 is made up of 16 amino acids. Germline assignment: CDR1 LNHDA and CDR2 SQIVND (reference sequence). The CDR3 spells CASSAYLANGRETQYF. Here the CDR3 DNA reads TGTGCCAGTAGTGCGTATCTAGCGAACGGGAGGGAGACCCAGTACTTC.

The chain combines TRBV9 with TRBJ1-1; 8 nucleotides line up with TRBD1. CDR3 length: 17 residues. CDR1 and CDR2 from the germline V gene are SGDLS and YYNGEE. V lost 3 bases, J lost 2 bases, and 12 bases stayed unmatched. The CDR3 spells CASSAPVQGTGNTEAFF. The DNA for the CDR3 is TGTGCCAGCAGCGCCCCGGTACAGGGGACAGGAAACACTGAAGCTTTCTTT.

The rearrangement uses TRBV11-2 and TRBJ1-4; D not resolved. Trimming shortened V by 0 bases and J by 4 bases, and 12 bases separated the two germline ends. There are 16 residues in the CDR3. The germline CDR1 and CDR2 sequences are SGHAT and FQNNGV. The CDR3 here is CASSLDLGAYNEKLFF. The CDR3, as DNA: TGTGCCAGCAGCTTAGACCTCGGTGCATATAATGAAAAACTGTTTTTT.

There are a few counts of this clone. The gene calls are TRBV28 and TRBJ2-3; 14 nucleotides align to TRBD2. Per germline, CDR1 MDHEN and CDR2 SYDVKM. The CDR3 is 19 amino acids. The J segment lost 8 bases and the V segment lost 1 base, leaving 14 bases of the junction unmatched. The CDR3 is CASSLYGGLAGASGVTQYF. As DNA, the CDR3 is TGTGCCAGCAGTTTATACGGGGGACTAGCGGGAGCTAGCGGGGTTACGCAGTATTTT.

This rearrangement joins TRBV5-4 to TRBJ2-2; 9 bases align to TRBD1. Trimming took 1 base from V and 3 from J; bases not matched to a gene: 1. The length of the CDR3 is 15 residues. The germline CDR1 and CDR2 sequences are SGHNT and YYREEE (reference sequence). Here the CDR3 reads CASSLRDRDTGELFF. In nucleotides, the CDR3 is TGTGCCAGCAGCTTGCGGGACAGGGACACCGGGGAGCTGTTTTTT.

The CDR3: CASIRGGGVNTEAFF. Written as DNA, the CDR3 is TGTGCCAGCATTAGGGGGGGTGGCGTGAACACTGAAGCTTTCTTT. This sequence joins TRBV6-5 and TRBJ1-1; weak D call: TRBD1 (6 bases). Germline V CDR1 and CDR2: MNHEY, SVGAGI. The ends were cut back, 7 bases at V and 0 bases at J, with 15 bases in the middle. The CDR3 contains 15 residues.

This chain connects TRBV29-1 to TRBJ1-4; D is perhaps TRBD1 (6 bases). Trimming pared 4 bases from V and 6 bases from J, leaving 12 bases between. Germline CDR1 is SQVTM and CDR2 is ANQGSEA. The CDR3 spans 13 residues. CDR3 in amino acids: CSVGMTGDEKLFF. Written as DNA, the CDR3 is TGCAGCGTTGGAATGACAGGAGATGAAAAACTGTTTTTT.

The genes are TRBV12-5 and TRBJ2-1; TRBD2 might be the D (6 bases). Germline-derived CDR1 and CDR2 are LGHNT and FRNRAP. The CDR3 runs to 13 residues. Trimming pared 7 bases from V and 3 bases from J, leaving 10 bases between. CDR3 residues: CASASGVYNEQFF. The CDR3 bases are TGTGCTAGTGCTTCGGGAGTCTACAATGAGCAGTTCTTC.